This note documents a single TCR beta chain sequence. This entry comes from a study of identical twins. The ends lost 3 bases at V and 3 bases at J; junction bases unmatched: 7. Germline V gene sequence: CDR1 SGHRS, CDR2 YFSETQ. The CDR3 loop spans 16 amino acids. TCRdb itself ran the 5' RACE reads through MiXCR, one entry per CDR3 protein. The sample lists 700,000 or so distinct CDR3 sequences; 8.6% were seen once. In addition, the sample was reused for a study of yellow fever vaccine responses in identical twins.

This clonotype originated in a woman aged 18-35 years in good health. The sequencing sample was made of PBMCs. This sequence joins TRBV5-1 and TRBJ2-5, with 11 positions matching TRBD1. Written as DNA, the CDR3 is TGCGCCAGCAGCTCGCTCCGGGACAGGGGGAAAGAGACCCAGTACTTC. It translates to CASSSLRDRGKETQYF.